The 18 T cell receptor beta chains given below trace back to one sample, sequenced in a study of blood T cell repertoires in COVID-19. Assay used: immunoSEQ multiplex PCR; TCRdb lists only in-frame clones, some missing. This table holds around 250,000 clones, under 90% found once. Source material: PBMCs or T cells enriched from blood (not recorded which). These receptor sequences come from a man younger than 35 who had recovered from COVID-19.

This CDR3 is CASSVRQETGTEAFF. In DNA, the CDR3 is TGTGCCAGCAGCGTCCGACAGGAGACGGGCACTGAAGCTTTCTTT. V and J are TRBV9 and TRBJ1-1; possibly TRBD1 for D (6 bases). The CDR3 length is 15 residues. Trimming took off 2 bases at V and 4 bases at J, with 15 bases between the two ends. Germline CDR1 reads SGDLS; CDR2 reads YYNGEE.

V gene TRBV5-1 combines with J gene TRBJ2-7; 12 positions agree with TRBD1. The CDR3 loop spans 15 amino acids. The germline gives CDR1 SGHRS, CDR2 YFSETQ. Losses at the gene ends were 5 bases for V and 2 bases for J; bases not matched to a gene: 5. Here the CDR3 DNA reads TGCGCCAGCAGACTTGGGACAGGGGGCGCCTACGAGCAGTACTTC. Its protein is CASRLGTGGAYEQYF.

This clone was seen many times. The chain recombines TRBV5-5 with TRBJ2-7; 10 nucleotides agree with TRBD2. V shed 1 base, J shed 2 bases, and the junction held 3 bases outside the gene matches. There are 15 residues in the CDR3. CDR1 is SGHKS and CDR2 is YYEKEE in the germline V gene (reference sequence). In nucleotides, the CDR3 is TGTGCCAGCAGCTTGCTAGCGGGGGCGACCTACGAGCAGTACTTC. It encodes CASSLLAGATYEQYF. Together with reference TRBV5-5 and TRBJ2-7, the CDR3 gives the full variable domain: DAGVTQSPTHLIKTRGQQVTLRCSPISGHKSVSWYQQVLGQGPQFIFQYYEKEERGRGNFPDRFSARQFPNYSSELNVNALLLGDSALYLCASSLLAGATYEQYFGPGTRLTVT.

The CDR3 loop is CASSLRTLRISTDTQYF. CDR3 DNA sequence: TGTGCCAGCAGCCTACGGACTCTACGAATCTCCACAGATACGCAGTATTTT. The rearrangement uses TRBV7-8 and TRBJ2-3, with D possibly matching TRBD2 (5 bases). CDR3 length equals 17 residues. V was pared by 5 bases and J by 2 bases, with 20 bases between. Germline V lookup: CDR1 SGHVS, CDR2 FQNEAQ.

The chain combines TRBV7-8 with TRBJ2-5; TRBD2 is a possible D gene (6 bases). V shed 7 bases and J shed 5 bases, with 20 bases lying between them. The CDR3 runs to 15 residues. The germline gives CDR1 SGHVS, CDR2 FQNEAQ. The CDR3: CASMLDREFRETQYF. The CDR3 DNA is TGTGCCAGCATGCTTGATCGGGAGTTTAGGGAGACCCAGTACTTC.

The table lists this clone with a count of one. The CDR3 region has the DNA TGCGCCAGCAGCCCCCGGGAGGGAGGCACTGAAGCTTTCTTT. Its protein product is CASSPREGGTEAFF. The chain has TRBV5-1 and TRBJ1-1; D uncertain. V was cut by 4 bases and J by 4 bases, with 14 bases left in between. Germline loops: CDR1 SGHRS, CDR2 YFSETQ. CDR3 length: 14 residues.

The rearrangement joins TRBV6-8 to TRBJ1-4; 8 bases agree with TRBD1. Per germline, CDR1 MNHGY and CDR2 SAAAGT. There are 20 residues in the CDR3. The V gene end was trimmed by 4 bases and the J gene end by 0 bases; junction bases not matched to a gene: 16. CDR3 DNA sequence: TGTGCCAGCAGTTCCTACTCCCGGACAGGGATCGACGCAACTAATGAAAAACTGTTTTTT. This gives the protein CASSSYSRTGIDATNEKLFF.

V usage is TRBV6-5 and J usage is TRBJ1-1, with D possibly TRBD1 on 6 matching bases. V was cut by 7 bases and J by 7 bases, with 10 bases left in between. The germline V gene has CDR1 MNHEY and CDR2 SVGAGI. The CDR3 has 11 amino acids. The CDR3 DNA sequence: TGTGCCAGCATGGACAGCATTGAAGCTTTCTTT. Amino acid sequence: CASMDSIEAFF.

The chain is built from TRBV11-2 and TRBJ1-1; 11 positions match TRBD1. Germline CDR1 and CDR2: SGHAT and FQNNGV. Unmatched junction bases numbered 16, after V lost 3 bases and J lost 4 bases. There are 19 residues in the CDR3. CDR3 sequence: CASSFHQDRGRGRGTEAFF. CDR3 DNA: TGTGCCAGCAGCTTTCACCAGGACAGGGGGCGCGGCCGGGGCACTGAAGCTTTCTTT.

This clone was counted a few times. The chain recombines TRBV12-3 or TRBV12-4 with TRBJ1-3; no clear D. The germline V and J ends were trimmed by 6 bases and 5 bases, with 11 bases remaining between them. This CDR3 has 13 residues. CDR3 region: CASSLEARNTIYF. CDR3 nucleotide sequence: TGTGCCAGCAGCCTTGAAGCGAGAAACACCATATATTTT.

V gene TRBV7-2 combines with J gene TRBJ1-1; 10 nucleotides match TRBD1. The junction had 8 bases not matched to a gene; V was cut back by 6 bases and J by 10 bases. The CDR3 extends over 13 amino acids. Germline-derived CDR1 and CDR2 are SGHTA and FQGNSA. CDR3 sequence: CASRERDRGRAFF. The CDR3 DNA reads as TGTGCCAGCAGGGAAAGGGACAGGGGTAGAGCTTTCTTT.

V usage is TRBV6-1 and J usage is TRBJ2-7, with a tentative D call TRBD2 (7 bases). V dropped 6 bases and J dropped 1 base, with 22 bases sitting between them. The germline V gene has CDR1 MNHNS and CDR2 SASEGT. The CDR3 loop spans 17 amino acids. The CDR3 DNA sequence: TGTGCCAGCAGCGAACGGAGGGGGGGGCATAATTCCTACGAGCAGTACTTC. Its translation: CASSERRGGHNSYEQYF.

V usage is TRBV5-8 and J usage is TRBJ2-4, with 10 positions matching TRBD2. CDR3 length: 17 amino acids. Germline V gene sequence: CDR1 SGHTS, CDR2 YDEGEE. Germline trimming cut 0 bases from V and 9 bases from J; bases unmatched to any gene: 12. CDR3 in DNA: TGTGCCAGCAGCTTGGGTTTCGTCTTGGCTAGCGGGGGCATTCAGTACTTC. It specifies CASSLGFVLASGGIQYF.

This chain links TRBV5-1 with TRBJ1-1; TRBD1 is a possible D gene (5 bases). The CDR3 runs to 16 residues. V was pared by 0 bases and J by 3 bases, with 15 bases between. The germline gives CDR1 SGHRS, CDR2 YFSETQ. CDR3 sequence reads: CASSLGLGRADTEAFF. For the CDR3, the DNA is TGCGCCAGCAGCTTGGGGCTAGGCAGGGCCGACACTGAAGCTTTCTTT.

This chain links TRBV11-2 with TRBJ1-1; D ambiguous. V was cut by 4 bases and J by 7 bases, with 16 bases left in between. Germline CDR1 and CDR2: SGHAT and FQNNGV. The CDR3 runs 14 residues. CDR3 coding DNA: TGTGCCAGCAGCTCGGAGGACGGAGTCTATGAAGCTTTCTTT. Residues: CASSSEDGVYEAFF.

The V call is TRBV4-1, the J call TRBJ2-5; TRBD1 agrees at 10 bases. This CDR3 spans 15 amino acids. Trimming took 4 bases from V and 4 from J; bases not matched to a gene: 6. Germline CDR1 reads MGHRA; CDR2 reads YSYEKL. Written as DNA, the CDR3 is TGCGCCAGCAGCCTAGGGACAGGGGTTTCAGAGACCCAGTACTTC. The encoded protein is CASSLGTGVSETQYF.

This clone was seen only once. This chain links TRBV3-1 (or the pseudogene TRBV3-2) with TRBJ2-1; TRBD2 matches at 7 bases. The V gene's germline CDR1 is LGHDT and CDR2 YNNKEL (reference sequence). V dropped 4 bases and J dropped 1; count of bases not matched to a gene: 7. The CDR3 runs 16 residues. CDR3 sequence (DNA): TGTGCCAGCAGCCTCAGAGCGGGACCTTCCTACAATGAGCAGTTCTTC. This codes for CASSLRAGPSYNEQFF.

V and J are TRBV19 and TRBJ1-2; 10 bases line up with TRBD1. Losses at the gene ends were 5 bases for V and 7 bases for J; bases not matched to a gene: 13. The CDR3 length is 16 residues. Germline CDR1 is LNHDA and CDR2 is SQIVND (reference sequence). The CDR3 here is CASSPYSRTGGSGYTF. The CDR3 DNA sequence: TGTGCCAGTAGTCCCTATTCCCGGACAGGGGGTAGTGGCTACACCTTC.